This passage covers 32 T cell receptor beta chains from one sample sequenced in a study of regulatory T cells in long-lasting Graves disease. Indicated time point: persistent/refractory GD, antithyroid drugs over 5 years with positive TRAb. RNA extracted from PBMCs served as the sequencing template. Assembly of TCR beta libraries relied on iRepertoire HTBI primers together with Arm-PCR of CDR3 regions. TCRdb recomputed calls from the multiplex PCR reads with MiXCR, one row per CDR3 protein. The sample has around 450,000 distinct CDR3 sequences, 20% to 25% seen once. Source: peripheral blood mononuclear cells (PBMCs), taken when the disease was refractory, from a patient treated with antithyroid drugs. These receptors were taken from a female donor with Graves disease.

This clonotype was counted only a few times. The chain links TRBV28 to TRBJ2-7; D is perhaps TRBD2 (6 bases). The V end lost 6 bases, the J end lost 3 bases, and 15 bases lay between the germline ends. The CDR3 has 14 residues. Germline V gene lookup returns CDR1 MDHEN and CDR2 SYDVKM. In DNA form, the CDR3 reads TGTGCCAGCAGGATAACAGGAGGGATCTACGAGCAGTACTTC. Encoded protein: CASRITGGIYEQYF.

This clonotype was counted a single time. The chain carries TRBV19 and TRBJ2-5; TRBD1 matches 8 bases. This CDR3 has 15 residues. CDR1 LNHDA and CDR2 SQIVND come from the germline V gene (reference sequence). Unmatched junction bases numbered 7, after V lost 2 bases and J lost 5 bases. The CDR3 is CASSIRGQARETQYF. The CDR3 DNA reads as TGTGCCAGTAGTATAAGGGGACAGGCGAGGGAGACCCAGTACTTC.

This clonotype was counted between two and nine times. An end of the junction does not agree with germline; a read error may underlie this. The rearrangement links TRBV7-3 to TRBJ1-2; D perhaps matches TRBD1 (6 bases). Germline V gene sequence: CDR1 SGHTA, CDR2 FQGTGA. The CDR3 extends over 15 amino acids. Here the CDR3 reads CASSSADQGMYDYTF. In nucleotides, the CDR3 is TGTGCCAGCAGCTCCGCTGACCAGGGGATGTATGACTACACCTTC.

V is TRBV4-1 and J is TRBJ1-1; 8 bases match TRBD1. Per the germline V gene, CDR1 is MGHRA and CDR2 is YSYEKL. CDR3 length: 15 amino acids. Trimming took 1 base from V and 6 from J; bases not matched to a gene: 7. The CDR3 DNA reads as TGCGCCAGCAGCCAAGGGGGACAGGTGTACGCTGAAGCTTTCTTT. As protein: CASSQGGQVYAEAFF.

This clonotype was observed a few times. The chain uses TRBV20-1 and TRBJ2-7, with 8 bases that match TRBD2. Germline V CDR1 and CDR2: DFQATT, SNEGSKA (reference sequence). The CDR3 runs 14 residues. The J segment lost 6 bases and the V segment lost 8 bases, leaving 15 bases of the junction unmatched. In DNA form, the CDR3 reads TGCAGTTCCATCACAGCGGGAGCGGCCGGCGAGCAGTACTTC. This encodes CSSITAGAAGEQYF.

This clonotype was counted only a few times. The J gene is TRBJ2-7, the V gene TRBV5-5; TRBD2 might be the D (6 bases). The CDR3 totals 16 residues. CDR1 is SGHKS and CDR2 is YYEKEE in the germline V gene (reference sequence). V lost 3 bases to trimming and J lost 1 base, with 17 bases between them. CDR3 in DNA: TGTGCCAGCAGCTCCCTAGGAGGGGACGGTTCCTACGAGCAGTACTTC. Translated: CASSSLGGDGSYEQYF. Variable domain in full (rest from reference TRBV5-5 and TRBJ2-7): DAGVTQSPTHLIKTRGQQVTLRCSPISGHKSVSWYQQVLGQGPQFIFQYYEKEERGRGNFPDRFSARQFPNYSSELNVNALLLGDSALYLCASSSLGGDGSYEQYFGPGTRLTVT.

This clonotype occurred many times. The genes are TRBV7-2 and TRBJ2-5; 9 nucleotides align to TRBD2. V shed 5 bases and J 1 base; nucleotides not matched to a gene: 11. CDR1 SGHTA and CDR2 FQGNSA come from the germline V gene. The CDR3 totals 17 residues. The CDR3 bases are TGTGCCAGCAGCCGGCAGAGCGGGGGGAGCCCCCAAGAGACCCAGTACTTC. Its protein product is CASSRQSGGSPQETQYF. The whole variable domain, remainder taken from reference TRBV7-2 and TRBJ2-5, is GAGVSQSPSNKVTEKGKDVELRCDPISGHTALYWYRQSLGQGLEFLIYFQGNSAPDKSGLPSDRFSAERTGGSVSTLTIQRTQQEDSAVYLCASSRQSGGSPQETQYFGPGTRLLVL.

This chain links TRBV25-1 with TRBJ1-5, with D maybe TRBD1 (6 bases). Germline values: CDR1 MGHDK, CDR2 SYGVNS. The CDR3 extends over 14 amino acids. Trimming pared 6 bases from V and 6 bases from J, leaving 15 bases between. The CDR3 DNA reads as TGTGCCAGCAGCCCCACAGGGAGTGGTCAGCCCCAGCATTTT. Its translation is CASSPTGSGQPQHF.

The chain employs TRBV6-2 or TRBV6-3 and TRBJ2-5, with TRBD2 matching over 13 bases. CDR3 length: 16 amino acids. CDR1 is MNHEY and CDR2 is SVGEGT in the germline V gene. Trimming cost V 4 bases and J 5 bases; bases outside gene matches: 7. CDR3 nucleotides: TGTGCCAGCAGTTCCACTAGCGGGGGGGCCGGGGAGACCCAGTACTTC. This sequence encodes CASSSTSGGAGETQYF.

There are many counts of this clonotype. The chain couples TRBV6-5 to TRBJ1-5; 8 positions match TRBD1. Germline lookup yields CDR1 MNHEY and CDR2 SVGAGI. V lost 0 bases and J lost 2; bases outside the gene matches: 0. The CDR3 contains 15 residues. DNA for the CDR3: TGTGCCAGCAGTTACTCGACAGGGGGCAATCAGCCCCAGCATTTT. Its protein product is CASSYSTGGNQPQHF.

The chain links TRBV10-3 to TRBJ2-2; TRBD2 agrees at 7 bases. The CDR3 totals 16 residues. The germline V gene has CDR1 ENHRY and CDR2 SYGVKD. The V gene end was trimmed by 7 bases and the J gene end by 1 base; junction bases not matched to a gene: 9. The CDR3 loop reads CAITRGAGENTGELFF. For the CDR3, the DNA is TGTGCCATCACCCGCGGGGCGGGGGAGAACACCGGGGAGCTGTTTTTT.

In this sample, this clonotype turned up many times. The chain uses TRBV12-5 and TRBJ1-5; 12 bases agree with TRBD1. Per the germline V gene, CDR1 is LGHNT and CDR2 is FRNRAP. V lost 1 base to trimming and J lost 3 bases; unmatched junction nucleotides: 13. This CDR3 has 20 residues. DNA of the CDR3: TGTGCTAGTGGTTTGGAGCTGACCGGGACAGGGGGCAGAGTCAATCAGCCCCAGCATTTT. As protein: CASGLELTGTGGRVNQPQHF.

The chain carries TRBV14 and TRBJ1-5; no clear D gene. Deletions cut 6 bases from V and 4 bases from J, with 16 bases between. The V gene's germline CDR1 is SGHDN and CDR2 FVKESK. The CDR3 is made up of 15 amino acids. CDR3 region: CASSRLWRENQPQHF. CDR3 coding DNA: TGTGCCAGCAGTCGTCTATGGAGGGAAAATCAGCCCCAGCATTTT.

This clonotype was counted only a few times. The chain couples TRBV20-1 to TRBJ2-1; D possibly corresponds to TRBD2 (5 bases). Germline CDR1 and CDR2: DFQATT and SNEGSKA (reference sequence). This CDR3 spans 14 amino acids. V was cut by 4 bases and J by 5 bases, with 15 bases left in between. CDR3 sequence: CSAKLLWRNNEQFF. The CDR3 DNA sequence: TGCAGTGCTAAGTTATTATGGAGGAACAATGAGCAGTTCTTC.

There are many counts of this clonotype. The CDR3 here is CASREGQGINQPQHF. The CDR3, as DNA: TGTGCCAGCAGGGAGGGACAGGGCATCAATCAGCCCCAGCATTTT. The rearrangement joins TRBV6-1 to TRBJ1-5, with 9 bases lining up with TRBD1. The CDR3 consists of 15 residues. The V gene's germline CDR1 is MNHNS and CDR2 SASEGT. J was trimmed by 3 bases and V by 6 bases; bases with no gene match: 6.

The chain uses TRBV19 and TRBJ1-1; TRBD1 matches at 9 bases. This CDR3 region has 14 residues. V lost 6 bases and J lost 1; bases outside the gene matches: 3. From germline, CDR1 is LNHDA and CDR2 SQIVND (reference sequence). CDR3 sequence: CASSGTGWNTEAFF. CDR3 coding DNA: TGTGCCAGTAGCGGGACAGGGTGGAACACTGAAGCTTTCTTT.

The chain links TRBV27 to TRBJ2-3; 12 bases are shared with TRBD2. The CDR3 sequence is 16 residues long. J lost 3 bases, V lost 5 bases, and 6 bases had no gene match. Germline CDR1 is MNHEY and CDR2 is SMNVEV (reference sequence). CDR3 loop: CASSPSLAGGTDTQYF. In DNA form, the CDR3 reads TGTGCCAGCAGTCCCTCGCTAGCGGGAGGGACAGATACGCAGTATTTT.

This clonotype was recorded many times. The CDR3 nucleotides are TGTGCCAGCAGTTTCTACCGAGAGACCCAGTACTTC. Translating gives CASSFYRETQYF. The rearrangement joins TRBV28 to TRBJ2-5; D gene unclear. The CDR3 has 12 residues. V lost 3 bases, J lost 4 bases, and 6 bases lay in between. Germline assignment: CDR1 MDHEN and CDR2 SYDVKM.

The table lists this clonotype with many counts. The chain is built from TRBV2 and TRBJ1-1; unclear D gene. Germline CDR1 SNHLY, CDR2 FYNNEI. Trimming shortened V by 6 bases and J by 4 bases, and 21 bases separated the two germline ends. The CDR3 is made up of 16 amino acids. For the CDR3, the DNA is TGTGCCAGCAGCCCTAGGGAGGACCCTTTTGGCACTGAAGCTTTCTTT. It yields the protein CASSPREDPFGTEAFF.

The chain couples TRBV19 to TRBJ1-2; D gene uncertain. The V gene lost 1 base and the J gene lost 6 bases, with 15 bases spanning the gap. CDR1 and CDR2 from the germline V gene are LNHDA and SQIVND (reference sequence). This CDR3 region has 15 residues. In DNA, the CDR3 is TGTGCCAGTAGTATAGCCCGGGAAAGTCGGCATGGCTACACCTTC. Protein sequence: CASSIARESRHGYTF. Based on the CDR3 plus reference TRBV19 and TRBJ1-2, the full variable domain is DGGITQSPKYLFRKEGQNVTLSCEQNLNHDAMYWYRQDPGQGLRLIYYSQIVNDFQKGDIAEGYSVSREKKESFPLTVTSAQKNPTAFYLCASSIARESRHGYTFGSGTRLTVV.

There are many counts of this clonotype. V gene TRBV2 combines with J gene TRBJ1-5; maybe TRBD1 (6 bases). Trimming left V 2 bases short and J 0 bases short, with 14 bases between. Germline assignment: CDR1 SNHLY and CDR2 FYNNEI. The CDR3 runs 17 residues. CDR3 region: CASSEQEQGFSNQPQHF. CDR3 DNA: TGTGCCAGCAGTGAACAGGAACAGGGATTTAGCAATCAGCCCCAGCATTTT.

The rearrangement links TRBV30 to TRBJ1-1; weak D call: TRBD1 (6 bases). Trimming stripped 3 bases from V and 4 bases from J, with 18 bases between. Germline-derived CDR1 and CDR2 are GTSNPN and SVGIG (reference sequence). CDR3 size: 15 residues. CDR3 coding DNA: TGTGCCTGGAGCCCTCGGGGGGCGCGCGGCACTGAAGCTTTCTTT. Protein product: CAWSPRGARGTEAFF. The full variable domain, with the rest looked up from reference TRBV30 and TRBJ1-1, is SQTIHQWPATLVQPVGSPLSLECTVEGTSNPNLYWYRQAAGRGLQLLFYSVGIGQISSEVPQNLSASRPQDRQFILSSKKLLLSDSGFYLCAWSPRGARGTEAFFGQGTRLTVV.

The V call is TRBV19, the J call TRBJ2-1; 12 bases are a match to TRBD2. V gave up 4 bases and J gave up 7 bases; unmatched junction bases: 5. Germline V lookup: CDR1 LNHDA, CDR2 SQIVND (reference sequence). The CDR3 runs 15 residues. In nucleotides, the CDR3 is TGTGCCAGTAGTAGACTAGCGGGGGTCGTAAATGAGCAGTTCTTC. Its protein product is CASSRLAGVVNEQFF.

This chain links TRBV7-9 with TRBJ2-2; unclear D gene. Per germline, CDR1 SEHNR and CDR2 FQNEAQ (reference sequence). CDR3 size: 13 residues. Trimming cost V 5 bases and J 4 bases, with 8 bases left between them. CDR3 residues: CASSPFLTGELFF. The CDR3 nucleotides read TGTGCCAGCAGCCCATTTCTCACCGGGGAGCTGTTTTTT.

In regard to this clonotype: This may be a read error: a much more frequent sequence differs by one nucleotide. The chain uses TRBV12-3 or TRBV12-4 and TRBJ1-5; 8 nucleotides align to TRBD1. The V segment lost 8 bases and the J segment 4 bases; nucleotides outside the gene matches: 7. The CDR3 runs 14 residues. In DNA form, the CDR3 reads TGTGCCAGCGGGGGGGGACAGGAGAATCAGCCCCAGCATTTT. Amino acids: CASGGGQENQPQHF.

The chain has TRBV27 and TRBJ2-4, with TRBD1 matching over 9 bases. V was pared by 6 bases and J by 0 bases, with 18 bases of the junction left unmatched. Germline V lookup: CDR1 MNHEY, CDR2 SMNVEV (reference sequence). This CDR3 region has 20 residues. The CDR3 loop reads CASRDRGGYGDPLAKNIQYF. The CDR3 bases are TGTGCCAGCAGGGACAGGGGCGGGTATGGTGACCCTTTAGCCAAAAACATTCAGTACTTC.

The chain uses TRBV6-2 or TRBV6-3 and TRBJ2-7, with 10 bases that match TRBD2. CDR3 size: 16 residues. The germline CDR1 and CDR2 sequences are MNHEY and SVGEGT. Germline trimming cut 0 bases from V and 6 bases from J; bases unmatched to any gene: 8. This CDR3 is CASSYSQAGGPIEQYF. The CDR3 DNA reads TGTGCCAGCAGTTACTCTCAAGCGGGAGGGCCCATCGAGCAGTACTTC.

This clonotype was detected ten times or more. This chain connects TRBV2 to TRBJ2-5; 7 positions match TRBD1. V shed 1 base and J 0 bases; nucleotides not matched to a gene: 2. Germline V CDR1 and CDR2: SNHLY, FYNNEI. This CDR3 region has 15 residues. The CDR3 region is CASSEDRGYQETQYF. For the CDR3, the DNA is TGTGCCAGCAGTGAAGACAGGGGATACCAAGAGACCCAGTACTTC.

This clonotype has ten or more counts. The genes are TRBV28 and TRBJ1-5, with 7 bases lining up with TRBD1. Germline V lookup: CDR1 MDHEN, CDR2 SYDVKM. The CDR3 extends over 13 amino acids. The trim removed 7 bases at V and 7 bases at J, leaving 7 bases unmatched. The CDR3 loop is CASNDRVGQPQHF. The CDR3, as DNA: TGTGCCAGCAACGACAGGGTAGGGCAGCCCCAGCATTTT.

J is TRBJ2-6 and V is TRBV14; D may correspond to TRBD1 or TRBD2 (5 bases each). The V and J ends lost 0 bases and 4 bases respectively, with 19 bases between them. The CDR3 has 19 residues. The germline CDR1 and CDR2 sequences are SGHDN and FVKESK. CDR3 sequence: CASSQDRVTRQPGANVLTF. DNA for the CDR3: TGTGCCAGCAGCCAAGATAGGGTCACTAGACAGCCAGGGGCCAACGTCCTGACTTTC.

This clonotype was counted ten times or more. This rearrangement joins TRBV7-2 to TRBJ2-7; weak D call: TRBD2 (6 bases). Germline CDR1 reads SGHTA; CDR2 reads FQGNSA. CDR3 length equals 14 residues. Trimming left V 0 bases short and J 3 bases short, with 9 bases between. The CDR3 coding sequence is TGTGCCAGCAGCTTAGCGGGAGGTCACTACGAGCAGTACTTC. It encodes CASSLAGGHYEQYF.

This clonotype was seen at least ten times. This chain connects TRBV28 to TRBJ2-5, with 7 bases that match TRBD1. Germline loops: CDR1 MDHEN, CDR2 SYDVKM. J lost 3 bases, V lost 5 bases, and 9 bases had no gene match. The CDR3 runs to 15 residues. The CDR3 here is CASSLDLGTEETQYF. The CDR3 coding sequence is TGTGCCAGCAGTCTCGACCTCGGGACAGAAGAGACCCAGTACTTC.